The 5 T cell receptor beta chains in this list originate from one sample, sequenced in a study of blood T cells in healthy people across ages. Sample-barcoded 5' priming and a J-beta primer mix drove a second PCR of roughly 6 to 12 cycles. MiXCR, applied by TCRdb to the 5' RACE reads, yields one record per CDR3 protein. The profile shows under 2 million distinct CDR3 sequences, about 32% of them singletons. Sample: blood. These receptors were obtained from a woman aged 25-40 years in good health.

The rearrangement uses TRBV29-1 and TRBJ2-1; 9 bases line up with TRBD1. CDR1 is SQVTM and CDR2 is ANQGSEA in the germline V gene. V gave up 4 bases and J gave up 5 bases; unmatched junction bases: 6. The CDR3 has 14 residues. CDR3 DNA sequence: TGCAGCGTTGGAGGGACAGGGAACCACAATGAGCAGTTCTTC. This encodes CSVGGTGNHNEQFF.

The chain combines TRBV20-1 with TRBJ2-3, with a weak D call TRBD2 (6 bases). Germline assignment: CDR1 DFQATT and CDR2 SNEGSKA (reference sequence). The length of the CDR3 is 16 residues. The germline V and J ends were trimmed by 6 bases and 0 bases, with 19 bases remaining between them. CDR3 DNA: TGCAGTGCCCAGAGAAGGTCCGGGACTAGCACAGATACGCAGTATTTT. Translating gives CSAQRRSGTSTDTQYF.

This clonotype appeared many times. This chain joins TRBV13 and TRBJ2-1; D perhaps matches TRBD2 (5 bases). CDR1 is PRHDT and CDR2 is FYEKMQ in the germline V gene (reference sequence). Trimming took 5 bases from V and 2 from J, leaving 16 bases between them. This CDR3 spans 16 amino acids. Here the CDR3 DNA reads TGTGCCAGCAGCGAGACCGGCGGACTTCCCTACAATGAGCAGTTCTTC. It codes for CASSETGGLPYNEQFF.

This clonotype was counted only a few times. The rearrangement joins TRBV28 to TRBJ2-7; D is ambiguous. From germline, CDR1 is MDHEN and CDR2 SYDVKM. The length of the CDR3 is 15 residues. Between the trimmed V and J ends, which lost 1 base and 4 bases, there was a span of 14 bases. The CDR3 DNA is TGTGCCAGCAGTTTATACCCAGGTACGGTGTACGAGCAGTACTTC. Its translation is CASSLYPGTVYEQYF.

This clonotype has more than one count but fewer than ten. This chain links TRBV5-1 with TRBJ2-3; 8 bases fit TRBD1. V lost 0 bases, J lost 4 bases, and 7 bases stayed unmatched. Germline V CDR1 and CDR2: SGHRS, YFSETQ. The CDR3 spans 16 residues. The CDR3 loop reads CASSLGGRGLPDTQYF. CDR3 bases: TGCGCCAGCAGCTTGGGTGGCAGGGGGCTCCCAGATACGCAGTATTTT.